This T cell receptor beta chain was sequenced during a study of blood T cell repertoires in COVID-19. About the study: COVID-19 samples collected from the United States, Italy and Spain covered acute and convalescent phases. The cDNA or gDNA used as material had been derived from T cells, B-cell-depleted T cells, or PBMCs.

The CDR3 covers 12 residues. Germline V gene sequence: CDR1 SQVTM, CDR2 ANQGSEA. The V end was cut by 7 bases, the J end by 0 bases, with 10 bases between. Per the authors' pipeline: Estimated nucleated cell counts came from reference gene primer amplification. The repertoire was sequenced with immunoSEQ multiplex PCR; TCRdb's copy has only in-frame clones and lacks some. Clone size and the V and J calls come from that table; the DNA yielded D and trimming. The table records about 670,000 clones, 80% to 90% of them present only once. Material for sequencing was peripheral blood. The V call is TRBV29-1, the J call TRBJ2-7; perhaps TRBD1 as D (5 bases). The origin of this receptor is a young woman with acute or convalescent COVID-19. CDR3 sequence reads: CSAAQGSYEQYF. CDR3 sequence (DNA): TGCAGCGCCGCCCAGGGCTCCTACGAGCAGTACTTC.